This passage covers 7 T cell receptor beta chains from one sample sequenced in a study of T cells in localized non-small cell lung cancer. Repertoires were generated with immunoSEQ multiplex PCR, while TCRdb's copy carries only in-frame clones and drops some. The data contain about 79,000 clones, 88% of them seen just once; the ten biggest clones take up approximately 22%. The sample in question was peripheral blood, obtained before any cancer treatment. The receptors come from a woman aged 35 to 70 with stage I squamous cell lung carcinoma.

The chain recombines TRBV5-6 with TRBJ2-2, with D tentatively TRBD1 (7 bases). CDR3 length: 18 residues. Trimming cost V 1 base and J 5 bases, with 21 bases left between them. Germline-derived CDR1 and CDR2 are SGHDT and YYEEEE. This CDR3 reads CASSLWPGGGVRTGELFF. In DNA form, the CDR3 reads TGTGCCAGCAGCTTGTGGCCCGGAGGGGGCGTAAGGACCGGGGAGCTGTTTTTT.

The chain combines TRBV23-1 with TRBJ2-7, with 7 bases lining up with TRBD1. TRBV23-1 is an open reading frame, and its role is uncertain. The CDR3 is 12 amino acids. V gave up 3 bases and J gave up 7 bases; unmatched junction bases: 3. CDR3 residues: CASSQTGREQYF. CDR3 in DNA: TGCGCCAGCAGTCAGACAGGGCGAGAGCAGTACTTC.

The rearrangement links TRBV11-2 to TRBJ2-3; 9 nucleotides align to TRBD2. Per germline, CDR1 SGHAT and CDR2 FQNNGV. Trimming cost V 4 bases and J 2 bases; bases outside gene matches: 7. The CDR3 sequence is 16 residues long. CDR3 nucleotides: TGTGCCAGCAGCTCCACTGCGGGGGGGCTCACAGATACGCAGTATTTT. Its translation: CASSSTAGGLTDTQYF.

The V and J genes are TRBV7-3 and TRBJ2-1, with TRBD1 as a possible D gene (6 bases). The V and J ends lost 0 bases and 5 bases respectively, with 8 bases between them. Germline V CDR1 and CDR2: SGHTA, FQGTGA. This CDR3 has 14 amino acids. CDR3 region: CASSLTTGHNEQFF. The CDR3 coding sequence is TGTGCCAGCAGCTTAACGACAGGTCACAATGAGCAGTTCTTC.

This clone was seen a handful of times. Here the CDR3 reads CASTGGTNPLSRMDEQYF. For the CDR3, the DNA is TGTGCCAGCACCGGAGGGACTAACCCCCTTTCGCGGATGGACGAGCAGTACTTC. This rearrangement joins TRBV7-9 to TRBJ2-7; the match to TRBD2 covers 7 bases. CDR1 is SEHNR, CDR2 FQNEAQ, per germline (reference sequence). This CDR3 is 18 amino acids long. With 7 bases clipped from V and 5 bases from J, the junction kept 23 bases outside the gene matches.

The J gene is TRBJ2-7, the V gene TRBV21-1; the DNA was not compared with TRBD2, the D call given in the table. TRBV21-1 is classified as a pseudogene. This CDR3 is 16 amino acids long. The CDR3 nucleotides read TGTGCCAGCAGAGAGGTAGGCGAACTGTTTACCTACGAGCAGTACTTC. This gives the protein CASREVGELFTYEQYF.

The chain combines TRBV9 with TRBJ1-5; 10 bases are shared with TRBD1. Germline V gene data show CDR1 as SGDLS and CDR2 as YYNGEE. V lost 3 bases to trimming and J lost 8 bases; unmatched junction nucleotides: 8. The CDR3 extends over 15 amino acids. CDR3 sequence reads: CASSGGQGNREPQHF. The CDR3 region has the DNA TGTGCCAGCAGCGGGGGACAGGGGAATAGAGAGCCCCAGCATTTT.